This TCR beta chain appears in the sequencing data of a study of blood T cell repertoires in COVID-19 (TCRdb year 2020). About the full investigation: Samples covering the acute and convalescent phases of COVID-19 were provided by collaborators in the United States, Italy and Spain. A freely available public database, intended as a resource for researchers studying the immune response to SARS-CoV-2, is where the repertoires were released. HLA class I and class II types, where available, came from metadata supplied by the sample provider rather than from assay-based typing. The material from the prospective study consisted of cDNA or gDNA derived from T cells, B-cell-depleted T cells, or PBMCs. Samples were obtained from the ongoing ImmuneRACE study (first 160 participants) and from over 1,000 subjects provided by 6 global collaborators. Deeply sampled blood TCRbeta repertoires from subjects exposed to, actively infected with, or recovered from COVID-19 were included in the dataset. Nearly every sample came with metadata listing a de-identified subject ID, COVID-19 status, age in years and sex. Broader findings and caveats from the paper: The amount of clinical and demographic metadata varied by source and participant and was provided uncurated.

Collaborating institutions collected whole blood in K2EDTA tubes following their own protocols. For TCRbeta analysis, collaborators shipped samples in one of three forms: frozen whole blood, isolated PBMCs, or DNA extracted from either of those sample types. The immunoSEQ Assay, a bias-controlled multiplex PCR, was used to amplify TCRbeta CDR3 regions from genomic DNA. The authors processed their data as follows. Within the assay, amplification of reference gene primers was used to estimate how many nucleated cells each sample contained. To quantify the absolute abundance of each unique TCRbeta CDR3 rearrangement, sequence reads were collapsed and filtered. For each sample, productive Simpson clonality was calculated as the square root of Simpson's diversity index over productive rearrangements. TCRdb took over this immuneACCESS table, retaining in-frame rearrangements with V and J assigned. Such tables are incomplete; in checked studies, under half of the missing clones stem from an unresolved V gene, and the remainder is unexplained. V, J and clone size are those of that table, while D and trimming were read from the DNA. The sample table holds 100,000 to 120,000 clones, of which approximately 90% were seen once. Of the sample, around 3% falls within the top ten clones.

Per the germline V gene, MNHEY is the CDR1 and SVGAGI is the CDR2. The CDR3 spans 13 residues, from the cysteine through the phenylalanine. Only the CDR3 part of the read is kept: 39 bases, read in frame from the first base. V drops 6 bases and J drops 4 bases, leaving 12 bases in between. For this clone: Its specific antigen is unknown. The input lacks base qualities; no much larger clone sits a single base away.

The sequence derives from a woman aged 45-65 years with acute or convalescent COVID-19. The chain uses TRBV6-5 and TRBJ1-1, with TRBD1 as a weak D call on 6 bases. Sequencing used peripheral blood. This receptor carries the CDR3 CASRLTGSTEAFF. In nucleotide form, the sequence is TGTGCCAGCAGGTTAACAGGGAGCACTGAAGCTTTCTTT.